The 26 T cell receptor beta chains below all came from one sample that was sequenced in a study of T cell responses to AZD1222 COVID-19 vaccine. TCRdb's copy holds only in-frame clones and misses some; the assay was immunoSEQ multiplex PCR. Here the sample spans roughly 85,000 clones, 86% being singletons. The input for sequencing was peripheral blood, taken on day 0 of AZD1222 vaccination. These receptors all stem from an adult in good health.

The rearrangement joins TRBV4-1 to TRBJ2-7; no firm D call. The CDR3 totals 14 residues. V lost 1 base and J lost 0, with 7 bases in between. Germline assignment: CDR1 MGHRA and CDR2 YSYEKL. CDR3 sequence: CASSQGTSSYEQYF. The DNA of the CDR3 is TGCGCCAGCAGCCAAGGGACCTCCTCCTACGAGCAGTACTTC.

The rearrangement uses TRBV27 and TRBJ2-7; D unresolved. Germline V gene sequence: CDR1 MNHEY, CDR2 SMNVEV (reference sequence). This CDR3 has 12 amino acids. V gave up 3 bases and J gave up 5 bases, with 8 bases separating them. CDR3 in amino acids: CASSFPPNEQYF. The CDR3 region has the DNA TGTGCCAGCAGTTTTCCCCCTAACGAGCAGTACTTC.

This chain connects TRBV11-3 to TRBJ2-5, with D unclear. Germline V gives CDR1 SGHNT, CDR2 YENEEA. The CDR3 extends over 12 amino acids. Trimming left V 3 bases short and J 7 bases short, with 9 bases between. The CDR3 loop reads CASSFPRRTQYF. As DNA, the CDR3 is TGTGCCAGCAGCTTTCCCAGGAGGACCCAGTACTTC.

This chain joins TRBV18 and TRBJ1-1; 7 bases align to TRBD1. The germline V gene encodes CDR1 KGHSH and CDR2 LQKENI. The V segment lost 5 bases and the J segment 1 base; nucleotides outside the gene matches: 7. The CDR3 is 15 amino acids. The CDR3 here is CASSSIQGQNTEAFF. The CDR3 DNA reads TGTGCCAGCTCATCGATACAGGGGCAGAACACTGAAGCTTTCTTT.

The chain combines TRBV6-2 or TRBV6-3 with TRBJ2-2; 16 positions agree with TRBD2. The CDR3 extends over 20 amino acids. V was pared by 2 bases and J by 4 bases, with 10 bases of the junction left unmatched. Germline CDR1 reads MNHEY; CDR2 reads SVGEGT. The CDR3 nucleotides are TGTGCCAGCAGTTACCCTAACGCCGGGACTAGCGGGAGGGTCACCGGGGAGCTGTTTTTT. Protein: CASSYPNAGTSGRVTGELFF.

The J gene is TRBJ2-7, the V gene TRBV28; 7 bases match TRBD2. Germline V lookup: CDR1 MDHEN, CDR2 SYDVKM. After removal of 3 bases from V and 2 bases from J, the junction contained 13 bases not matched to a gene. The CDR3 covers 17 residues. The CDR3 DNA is TGTGCCAGCAGTTTTAGGAGAGCGGGGACCCTCACCTACGAGCAGTACTTC. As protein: CASSFRRAGTLTYEQYF.

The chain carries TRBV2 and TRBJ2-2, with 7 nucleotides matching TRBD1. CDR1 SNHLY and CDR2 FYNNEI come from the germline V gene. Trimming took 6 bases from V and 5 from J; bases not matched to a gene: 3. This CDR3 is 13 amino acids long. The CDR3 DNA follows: TGTGCCAGCAGGTCACAGGGGACCGGGGAGCTGTTTTTT. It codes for CASRSQGTGELFF.

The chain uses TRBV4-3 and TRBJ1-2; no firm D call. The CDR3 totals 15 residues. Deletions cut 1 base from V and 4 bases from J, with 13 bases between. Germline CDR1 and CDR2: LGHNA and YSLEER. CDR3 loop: CASSQAKDGPYGYTF. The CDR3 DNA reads TGCGCCAGCAGCCAAGCTAAGGACGGACCCTATGGCTACACCTTC.

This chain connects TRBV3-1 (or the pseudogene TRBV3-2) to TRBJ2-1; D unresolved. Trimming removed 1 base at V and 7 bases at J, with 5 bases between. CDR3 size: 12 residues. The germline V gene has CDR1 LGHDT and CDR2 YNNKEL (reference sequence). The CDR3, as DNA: TGTGCCAGCAGCCAAGTAACAAATGAGCAGTTCTTC. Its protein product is CASSQVTNEQFF.

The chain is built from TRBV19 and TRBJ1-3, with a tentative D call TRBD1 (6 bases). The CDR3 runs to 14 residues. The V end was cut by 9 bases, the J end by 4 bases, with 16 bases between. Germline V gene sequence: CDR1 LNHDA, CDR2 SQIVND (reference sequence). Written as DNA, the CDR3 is TGTGCCAGCCCGTCTACAGGGAACGGAAACACCATATATTTT. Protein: CASPSTGNGNTIYF.

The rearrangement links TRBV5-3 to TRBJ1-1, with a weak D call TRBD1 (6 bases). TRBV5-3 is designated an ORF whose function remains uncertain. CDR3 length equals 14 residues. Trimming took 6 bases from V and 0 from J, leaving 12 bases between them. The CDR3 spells CARTLDSLNTEAFF. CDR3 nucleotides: TGTGCCAGAACCCTGGACAGTCTGAACACTGAAGCTTTCTTT.

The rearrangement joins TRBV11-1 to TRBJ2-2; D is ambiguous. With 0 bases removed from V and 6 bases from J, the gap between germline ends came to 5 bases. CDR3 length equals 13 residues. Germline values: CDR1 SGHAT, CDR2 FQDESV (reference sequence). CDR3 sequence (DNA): TGTGCCAGCAGCTTAGCGTTGGCCGGGGAGCTGTTTTTT. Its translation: CASSLALAGELFF.

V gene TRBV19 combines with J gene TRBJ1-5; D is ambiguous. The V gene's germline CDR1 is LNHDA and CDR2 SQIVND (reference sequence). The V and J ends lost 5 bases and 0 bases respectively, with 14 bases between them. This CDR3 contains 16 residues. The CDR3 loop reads CASSRLDQLSNQPQHF. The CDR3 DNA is TGTGCCAGTAGTCGCCTCGATCAGCTTAGCAATCAGCCCCAGCATTTT.

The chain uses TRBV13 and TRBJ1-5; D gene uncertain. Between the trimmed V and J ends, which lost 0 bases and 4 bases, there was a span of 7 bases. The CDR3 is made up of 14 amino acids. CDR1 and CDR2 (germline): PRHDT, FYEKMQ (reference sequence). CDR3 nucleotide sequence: TGTGCCAGCAGCTTAGGACAGAAGAATCAGCCCCAGCATTTT. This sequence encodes CASSLGQKNQPQHF.

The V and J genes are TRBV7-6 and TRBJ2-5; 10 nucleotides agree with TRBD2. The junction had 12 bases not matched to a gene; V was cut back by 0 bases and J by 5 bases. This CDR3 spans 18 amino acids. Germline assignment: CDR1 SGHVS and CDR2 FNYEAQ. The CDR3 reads CASSLASAGGPGSETQYF. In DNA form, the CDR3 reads TGTGCCAGCAGCTTAGCTTCAGCGGGGGGGCCGGGTAGTGAGACCCAGTACTTC.

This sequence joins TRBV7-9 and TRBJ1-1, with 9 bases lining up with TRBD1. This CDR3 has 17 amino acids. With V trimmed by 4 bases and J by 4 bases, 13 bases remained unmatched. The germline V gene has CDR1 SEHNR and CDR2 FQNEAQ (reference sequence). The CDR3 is CASSSPPGTGNPTEAFF. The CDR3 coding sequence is TGTGCCAGCAGCTCGCCCCCCGGGACAGGGAACCCCACTGAAGCTTTCTTT.

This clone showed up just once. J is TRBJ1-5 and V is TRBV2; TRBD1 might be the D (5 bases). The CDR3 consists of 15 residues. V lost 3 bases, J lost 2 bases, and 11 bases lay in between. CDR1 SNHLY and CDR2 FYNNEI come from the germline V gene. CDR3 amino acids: CASSDRVGGNQPQHF. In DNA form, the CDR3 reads TGTGCCAGCAGTGACAGGGTAGGGGGCAATCAGCCCCAGCATTTT.

The chain's CDR3 is CASSPQGGETQYF. CDR3 bases: TGTGCCAGCAGTCCCCAGGGGGGAGAGACCCAGTACTTC. The chain has TRBV12-3 or TRBV12-4 and TRBJ2-5, with TRBD1 as a possible D gene (7 bases). This CDR3 spans 13 amino acids. Trimming pared 5 bases from V and 4 bases from J, leaving 11 bases between.

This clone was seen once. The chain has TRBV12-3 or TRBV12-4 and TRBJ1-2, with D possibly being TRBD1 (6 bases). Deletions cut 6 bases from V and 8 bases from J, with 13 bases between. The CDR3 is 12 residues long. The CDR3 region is CASRPNRDGYTF. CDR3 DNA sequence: TGTGCCAGCAGACCAAACAGGGACGGCTACACCTTC.

The CDR3 nucleotides read TGTGCCAGTAGTATAGTAGGAACAGGGGGCAGGGATACGCAGTATTTT. Protein: CASSIVGTGGRDTQYF. The V gene is TRBV19, the J gene TRBJ2-3, with TRBD1 matching over 9 bases. The CDR3 covers 16 residues. V trimming: 1 base; J trimming: 6 bases; junction bases outside the gene matches: 8. CDR1 and CDR2 from the germline V gene are LNHDA and SQIVND (reference sequence).

Here the CDR3 DNA reads TGTGCCTGGAGGGGACCGTTAAGGGGAGATAACTATGGCTACACCTTC. It codes for CAWRGPLRGDNYGYTF. The J gene is TRBJ1-2, the V gene TRBV30; D is possibly TRBD1 (5 bases). V was trimmed by 3 bases and J by 1 base, leaving 18 bases between them. The CDR3 contains 16 residues. Germline V gene lookup returns CDR1 GTSNPN and CDR2 SVGIG (reference sequence).

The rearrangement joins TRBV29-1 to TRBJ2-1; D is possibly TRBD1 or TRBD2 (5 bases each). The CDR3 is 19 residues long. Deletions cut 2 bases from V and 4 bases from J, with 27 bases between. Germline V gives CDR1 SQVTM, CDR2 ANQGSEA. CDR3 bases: TGCAGCGTTGAAAGAGAAGAGCAATCCGCAGGGACCCCTTACAATGAGCAGTTCTTC. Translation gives CSVEREEQSAGTPYNEQFF.

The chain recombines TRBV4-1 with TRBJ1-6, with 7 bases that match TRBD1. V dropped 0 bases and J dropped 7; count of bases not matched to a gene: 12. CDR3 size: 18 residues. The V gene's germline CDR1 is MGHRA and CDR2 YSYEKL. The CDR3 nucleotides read TGCGCCAGCAGCCAAGATGGGTCTGGCAGGGGGTGGAATTCACCCCTCCACTTT. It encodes CASSQDGSGRGWNSPLHF.

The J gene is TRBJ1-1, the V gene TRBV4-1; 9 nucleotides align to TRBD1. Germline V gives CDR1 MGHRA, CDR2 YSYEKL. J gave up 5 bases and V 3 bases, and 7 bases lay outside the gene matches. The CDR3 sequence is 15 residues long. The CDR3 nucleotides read TGCGCCAGCAGCCATCCGGGACAGGGCTTTACTGAAGCTTTCTTT. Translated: CASSHPGQGFTEAFF.

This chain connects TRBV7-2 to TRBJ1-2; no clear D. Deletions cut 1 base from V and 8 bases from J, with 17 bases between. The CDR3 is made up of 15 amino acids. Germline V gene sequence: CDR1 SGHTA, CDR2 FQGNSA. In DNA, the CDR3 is TGTGCCAGCAGCTTAGATTTGTATGGTCTTGGCGGCTACACCTTC. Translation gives CASSLDLYGLGGYTF.

CDR3 in DNA: TGTGCCAGCAGTAAGACAGGGATCGGGGAGACCCAGTACTTC. This translates into CASSKTGIGETQYF. The chain carries TRBV14 and TRBJ2-5; 7 bases are a match to TRBD1. Germline-derived CDR1 and CDR2 are SGHDN and FVKESK. The CDR3 is 14 amino acids. J lost 5 bases, V lost 6 bases, and 9 bases had no gene match.